The TCR beta chain described here comes from a study of blood T cells in healthy people across ages. This CDR3 has 15 residues. The germline CDR1 and CDR2 sequences are MNHEY and SVGAGI. V lost 3 bases and J lost 2, with 11 bases in between. Primed by a sample-barcoded 5' primer and a J-beta primer mix, a second PCR proceeded for roughly 6 to 12 cycles. TCRdb re-derived calls from the 5' RACE reads in MiXCR, one entry per CDR3 protein. The sample consists of about 800,000 distinct CDR3 sequences, 20% to 25% of them appearing once. This sample also appeared in a second study, on T cells of mothers and their children.

The specimen sequenced was blood. The rearrangement joins TRBV6-5 to TRBJ1-3; no definite D call. This TCR was recovered from a boy aged 10-17 years in good health. The CDR3 reads CASSYQSPPGNTIYF. CDR3 nucleotide sequence: TGTGCCAGCAGTTATCAGAGCCCTCCTGGAAACACCATATATTTT.